The table lists the clone carrying this T cell receptor beta chain with a few counts. Assay used: immunoSEQ multiplex PCR; TCRdb lists only in-frame clones, some missing. The table shows about 53,000 clones, with roughly 91% occurring only once. The data stem from a study of T cell changes during pregnancy in multiple sclerosis. The sequencing here drew on CD4+ T cells from peripheral blood mononuclear cells, taken in the third trimester of pregnancy. The origin of this receptor is a female donor with multiple sclerosis, enrolled in a pregnancy study.

The CDR3 protein is CASSRTAFTYNSPLHF. CDR3 coding DNA: TGTGCCAGCAGCCGGACAGCCTTTACCTATAATTCACCCCTCCACTTT. The chain recombines TRBV7-6 with TRBJ1-6, with a possible D match to TRBD1 (6 bases). Germline values: CDR1 SGHVS, CDR2 FNYEAQ. V was shortened by 5 bases and J by 2 bases, with 13 bases between the two germline ends. The CDR3 extends over 16 amino acids.